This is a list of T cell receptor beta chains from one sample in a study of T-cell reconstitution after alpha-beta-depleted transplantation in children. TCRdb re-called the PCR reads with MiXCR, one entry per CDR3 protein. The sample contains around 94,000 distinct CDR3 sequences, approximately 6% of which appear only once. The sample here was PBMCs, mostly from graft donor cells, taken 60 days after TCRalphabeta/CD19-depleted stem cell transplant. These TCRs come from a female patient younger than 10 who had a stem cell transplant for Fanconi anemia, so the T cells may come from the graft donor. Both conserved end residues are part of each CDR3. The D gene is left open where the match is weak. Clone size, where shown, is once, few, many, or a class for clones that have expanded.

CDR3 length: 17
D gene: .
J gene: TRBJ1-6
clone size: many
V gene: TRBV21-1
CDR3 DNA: TGTGCCAGCAGCAACCTAGACAGGGTCACCTATAATTCACCCCTCCACTTT
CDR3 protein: CASSNLDRVTYNSPLHF

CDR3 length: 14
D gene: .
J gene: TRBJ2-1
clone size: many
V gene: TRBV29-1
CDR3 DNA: TGCAGCGTTGTTAGGTATTTCTCCTACAATGAGCAGTTCTTC
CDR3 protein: CSVVRYFSYNEQFF

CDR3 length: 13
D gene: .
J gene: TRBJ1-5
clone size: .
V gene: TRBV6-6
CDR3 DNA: TGTGCCAGCAGTTCGACAAACCTATGGCCCCAGCATTTT
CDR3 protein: CASSSTNLWPQHF

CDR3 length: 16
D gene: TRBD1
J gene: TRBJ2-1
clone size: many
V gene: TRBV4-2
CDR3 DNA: TGTGCCAGCAGCCATAACCGGGACAGGGAAGAGATGGGGCAGTTCTTC
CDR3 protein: CASSHNRDREEMGQFF

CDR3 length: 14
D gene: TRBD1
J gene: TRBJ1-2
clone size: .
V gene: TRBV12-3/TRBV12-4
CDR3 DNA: TGTGCCAGCAGCTCGACAGGGACCAACTATGGCTACACCTTC
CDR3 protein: CASSSTGTNYGYTF

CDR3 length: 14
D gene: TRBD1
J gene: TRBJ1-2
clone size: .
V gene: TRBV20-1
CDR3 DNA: TGCAGTGCTACATCAGGGGGCGCCTACTATGGCTACACCTTC
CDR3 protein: CSATSGGAYYGYTF

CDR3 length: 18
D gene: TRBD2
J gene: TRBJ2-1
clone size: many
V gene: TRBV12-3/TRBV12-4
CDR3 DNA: TGTGCCAGCAGCCTTGGGACTAGCGGGAGGCCCCCTTACAATGAGCAGTTCTTC
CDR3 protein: CASSLGTSGRPPYNEQFF

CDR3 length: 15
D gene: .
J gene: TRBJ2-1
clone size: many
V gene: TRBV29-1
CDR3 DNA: TGCAGCGTTGATCCGTATAGGAGCTCCTACAATGAGCAGTTCTTC
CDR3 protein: CSVDPYRSSYNEQFF

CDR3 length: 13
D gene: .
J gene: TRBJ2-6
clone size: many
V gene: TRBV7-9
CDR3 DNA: TGTGCCAGCAGCTTAGGGGGGGCCAACGTCCTGACTTTC
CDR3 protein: CASSLGGANVLTF

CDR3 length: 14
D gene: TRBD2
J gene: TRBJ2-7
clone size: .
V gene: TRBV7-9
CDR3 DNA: TGTGCCAGCATCCTTACGGGGGGGCTCAACGAGCAGTACTTC
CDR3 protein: CASILTGGLNEQYF

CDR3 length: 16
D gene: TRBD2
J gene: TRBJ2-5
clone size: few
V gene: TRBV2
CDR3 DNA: TGTGCCAGCAGTGAACCGAAACTAGCGGGGCAAGAGACCCAGTACTTC
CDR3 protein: CASSEPKLAGQETQYF

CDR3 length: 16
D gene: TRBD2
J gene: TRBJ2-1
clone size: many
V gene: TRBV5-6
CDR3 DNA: TGTGCCAGCAGCGGTACTCCGTACGGGGGGTACAATGAGCAGTTCTTC
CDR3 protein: CASSGTPYGGYNEQFF

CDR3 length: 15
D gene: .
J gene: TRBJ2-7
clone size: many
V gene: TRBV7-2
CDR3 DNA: TGTGCCAGCAGCTTAGGAGCCCTAGCCCTCTACGAGCAGTACTTC
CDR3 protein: CASSLGALALYEQYF

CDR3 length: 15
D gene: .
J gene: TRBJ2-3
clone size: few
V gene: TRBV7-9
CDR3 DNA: TGTGCCAGCAGCTTCAGCAGGGGCATAACAGATACGCAGTATTTT
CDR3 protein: CASSFSRGITDTQYF

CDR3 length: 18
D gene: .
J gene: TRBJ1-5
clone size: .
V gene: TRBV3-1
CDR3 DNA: TGTGCCTTCTGTTCCCTACAGGTAAACGCCTATAGCAATCAGCCCCAGCATTTT
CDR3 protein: CAFCSLQVNAYSNQPQHF

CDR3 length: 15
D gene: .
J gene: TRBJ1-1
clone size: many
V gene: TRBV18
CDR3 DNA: TGTGCCAGCTCACCACAGGGACTGCCGAACACTGAAGCTTTCTTT
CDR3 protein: CASSPQGLPNTEAFF

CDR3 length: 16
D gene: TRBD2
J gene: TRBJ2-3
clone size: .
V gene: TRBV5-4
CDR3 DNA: TGTGCCAGCAGCTCGGGACTAGAGGTTGGCACAGATACGCAGTATTTT
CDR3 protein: CASSSGLEVGTDTQYF

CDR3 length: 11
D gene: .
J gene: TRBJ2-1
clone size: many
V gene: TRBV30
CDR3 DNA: TGTGCCTGGAGCGACAGAAGCGAGCAGTTCTTC
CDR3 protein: CAWSDRSEQFF

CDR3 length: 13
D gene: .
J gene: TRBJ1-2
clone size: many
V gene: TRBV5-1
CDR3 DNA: TGCGCCAGCAGCTTTAACGGCCTCTATGGCTACACCTTC
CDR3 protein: CASSFNGLYGYTF

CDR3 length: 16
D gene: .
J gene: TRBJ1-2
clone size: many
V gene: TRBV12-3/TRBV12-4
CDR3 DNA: TGTGCCAGCAGTTTAGTAGGGGGACAAAGGACCTATGGCTACACCTTC
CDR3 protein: CASSLVGGQRTYGYTF

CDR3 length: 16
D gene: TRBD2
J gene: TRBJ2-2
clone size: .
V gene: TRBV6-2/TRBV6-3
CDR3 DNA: TGTGCCAGCAGTTACCGGCGACTAGCGGGGACCGGGGAGCTGTTTTTT
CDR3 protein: CASSYRRLAGTGELFF

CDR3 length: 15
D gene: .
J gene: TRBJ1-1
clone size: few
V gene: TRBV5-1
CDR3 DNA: TGCGCCAGCAGCTTGGTCGGGCTAGGGGGCACTGAAGCTTTCTTT
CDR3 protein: CASSLVGLGGTEAFF

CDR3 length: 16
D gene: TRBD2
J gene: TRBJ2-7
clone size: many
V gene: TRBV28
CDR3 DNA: TGTGCCAGCAGTCTCACTAGCGGGTGGGCAGCCTACGAGCAGTACTTC
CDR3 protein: CASSLTSGWAAYEQYF

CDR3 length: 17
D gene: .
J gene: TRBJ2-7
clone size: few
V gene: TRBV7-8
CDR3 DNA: TGTGCCAGCAGCTTAGACACACTACTTAGGAGCTCCTACGAGCAGTACTTC
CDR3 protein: CASSLDTLLRSSYEQYF

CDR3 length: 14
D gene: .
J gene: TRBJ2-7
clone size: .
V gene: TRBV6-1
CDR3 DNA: TGTGCCAGCAGTGACCGGGACGGGCAATACGAGCAGTACTTC
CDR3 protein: CASSDRDGQYEQYF

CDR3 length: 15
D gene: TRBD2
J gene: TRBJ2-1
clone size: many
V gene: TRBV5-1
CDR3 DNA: TGCGCCAGCAGCTTACTAGCGGGGGAGGAAAATGAGCAGTTCTTC
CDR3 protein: CASSLLAGEENEQFF

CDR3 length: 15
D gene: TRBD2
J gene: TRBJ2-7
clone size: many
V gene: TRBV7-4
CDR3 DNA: TGTGCCAGCAGCTCCGTGCTAGCGGGAGCCCACGAGCAGTACTTC
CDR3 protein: CASSSVLAGAHEQYF

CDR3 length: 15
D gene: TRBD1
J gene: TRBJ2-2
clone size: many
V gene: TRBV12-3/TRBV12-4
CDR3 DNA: TGTGCCAGCAGTTACAGGGGGCGTTACACCGGGGAGCTGTTTTTT
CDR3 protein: CASSYRGRYTGELFF

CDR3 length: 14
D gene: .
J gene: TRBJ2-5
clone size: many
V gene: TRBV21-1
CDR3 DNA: TGTGCCAGCAGCGGTCTCTCGGGGAAAGAGACCCAGTACTTC
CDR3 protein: CASSGLSGKETQYF

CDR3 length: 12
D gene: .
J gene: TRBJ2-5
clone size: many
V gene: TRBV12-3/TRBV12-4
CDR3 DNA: TGTGCCAGCAGTACGGGGGTCGGGACCCAGTACTTC
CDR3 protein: CASSTGVGTQYF

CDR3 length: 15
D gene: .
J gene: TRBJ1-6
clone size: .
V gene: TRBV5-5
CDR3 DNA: TGTGCCAGCAGCTTGCGTCTCGGCCCGAATTCACCCCTCCACTTT
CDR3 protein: CASSLRLGPNSPLHF

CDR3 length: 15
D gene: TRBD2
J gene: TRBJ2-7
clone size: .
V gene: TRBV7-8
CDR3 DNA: TGTGCCAGCAGCTTACCCAGCGGGAGGGCCTACGAGCAGTACTTC
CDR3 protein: CASSLPSGRAYEQYF

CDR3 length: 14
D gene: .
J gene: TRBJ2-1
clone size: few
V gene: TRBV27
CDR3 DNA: TGTGCCAGCAGTTTAATGAGCTCCTACAATGAGCAGTTCTTC
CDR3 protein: CASSLMSSYNEQFF

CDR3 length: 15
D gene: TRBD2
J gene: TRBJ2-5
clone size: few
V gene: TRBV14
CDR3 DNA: TGTGCCAGCAGCCTCCTAGGGACTAGCTGGGAGACCCAGTACTTC
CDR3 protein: CASSLLGTSWETQYF

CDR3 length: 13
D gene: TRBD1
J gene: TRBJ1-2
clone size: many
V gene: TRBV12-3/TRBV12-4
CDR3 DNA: TGTGCCAGCAGTTTGGGGACAGGCTATGGCTACACCTTC
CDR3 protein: CASSLGTGYGYTF

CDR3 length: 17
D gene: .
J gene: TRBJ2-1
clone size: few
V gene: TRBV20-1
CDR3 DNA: TGCAGTGCTAGAGTGGGGTTACTAGGTGGCGCCTACAATGAGCAGTTCTTC
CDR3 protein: CSARVGLLGGAYNEQFF

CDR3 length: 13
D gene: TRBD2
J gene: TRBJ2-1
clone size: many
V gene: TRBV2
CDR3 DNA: TGTGCCAGCAAACCTAGCGGCTACAATGAGCAGTTCTTC
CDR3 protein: CASKPSGYNEQFF

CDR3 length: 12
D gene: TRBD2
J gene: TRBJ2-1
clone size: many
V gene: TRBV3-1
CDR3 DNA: TGTGCCAGCATCGACAGCGGGGGGGCCGGGTTCTTC
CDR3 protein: CASIDSGGAGFF

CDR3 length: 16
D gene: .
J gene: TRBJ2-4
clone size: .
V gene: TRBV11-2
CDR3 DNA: TGTGCCAGCAGCTTCCTCCCAGATCCCCCCAAAAACATTCAGTACTTC
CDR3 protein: CASSFLPDPPKNIQYF

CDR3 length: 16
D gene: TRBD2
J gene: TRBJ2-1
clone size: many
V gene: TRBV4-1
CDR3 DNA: TGCGCCAGCAGCCATGGGGGACTAGCCTTCCGCAATGAGCAGTTCTTC
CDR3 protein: CASSHGGLAFRNEQFF

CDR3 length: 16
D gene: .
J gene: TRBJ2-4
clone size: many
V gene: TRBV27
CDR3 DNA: TGTGCCAGCAGTTTAGTATCAGGTAGTAACGAAAACATTCAGTACTTC
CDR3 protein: CASSLVSGSNENIQYF

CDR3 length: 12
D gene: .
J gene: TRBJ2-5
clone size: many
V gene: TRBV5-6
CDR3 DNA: TGTGCCAGCAGCTTGACAGGGGAGACCCAGTACTTC
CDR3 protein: CASSLTGETQYF

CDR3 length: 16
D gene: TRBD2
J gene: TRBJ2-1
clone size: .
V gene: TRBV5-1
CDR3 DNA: TGCGCCAGCAGCTTGGTCACTAGCGGGAGGTTCAATGAGCAGTTCTTC
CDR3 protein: CASSLVTSGRFNEQFF

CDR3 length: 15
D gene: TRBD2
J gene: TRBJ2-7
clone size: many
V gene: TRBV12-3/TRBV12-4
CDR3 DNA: TGTGCCAGCAGTTTAGGAGGTTGGGGGACTAACGAGCAGTACTTC
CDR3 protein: CASSLGGWGTNEQYF

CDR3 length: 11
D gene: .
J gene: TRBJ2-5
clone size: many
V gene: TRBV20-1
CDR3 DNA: TGCAGTGCTACAGGGCAAGAGACCCAGTACTTC
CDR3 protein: CSATGQETQYF

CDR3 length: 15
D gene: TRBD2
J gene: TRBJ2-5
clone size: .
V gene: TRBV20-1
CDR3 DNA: TGCAGTGCTAGCTTGAGCGGGGGGGCCCAAGAGACCCAGTACTTC
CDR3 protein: CSASLSGGAQETQYF

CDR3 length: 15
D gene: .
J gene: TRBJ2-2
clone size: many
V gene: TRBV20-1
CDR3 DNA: TGCAGTGCTAGAACCCCGGGACACAACACCGGGGAGCTGTTTTTT
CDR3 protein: CSARTPGHNTGELFF

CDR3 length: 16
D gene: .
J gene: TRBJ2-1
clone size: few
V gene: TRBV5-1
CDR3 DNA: TGCGCCAGCAGCTTAAGCCTCTCCAAATCCTACAATGAGCAGTTCTTC
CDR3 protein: CASSLSLSKSYNEQFF

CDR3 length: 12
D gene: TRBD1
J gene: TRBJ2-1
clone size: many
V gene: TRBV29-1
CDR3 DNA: TGCAGCGTTGGACAGGGGTACAATGAGCAGTTCTTC
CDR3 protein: CSVGQGYNEQFF

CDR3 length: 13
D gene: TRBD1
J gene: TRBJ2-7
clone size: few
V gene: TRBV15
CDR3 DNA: TGTGCCACCAGCATGCAACAGGGGGGCGAGCAGTACTTC
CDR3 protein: CATSMQQGGEQYF

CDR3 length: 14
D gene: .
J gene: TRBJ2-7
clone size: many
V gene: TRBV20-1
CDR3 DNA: TGCAGTGCTAGTTTTGCGGCCTATTTCTACGAGCAGTACTTC
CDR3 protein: CSASFAAYFYEQYF

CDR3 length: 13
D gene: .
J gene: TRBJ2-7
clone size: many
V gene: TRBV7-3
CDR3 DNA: TGTGCCAGCAGCTTAATAGGGTCGGGCGAGCAGTACTTC
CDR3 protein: CASSLIGSGEQYF

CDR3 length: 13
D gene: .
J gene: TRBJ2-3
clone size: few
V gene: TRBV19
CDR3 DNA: TGTGCCAGTAGTTTGATCAGGGACGGTACGCAGTATTTT
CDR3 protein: CASSLIRDGTQYF

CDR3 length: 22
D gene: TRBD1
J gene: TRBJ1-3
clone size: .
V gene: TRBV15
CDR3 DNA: TGTGCCACCAGCAGAGATGCGTACGGGACAGGGAGCCGGACGTACTCTGGAAACACCATATATTTT
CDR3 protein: CATSRDAYGTGSRTYSGNTIYF

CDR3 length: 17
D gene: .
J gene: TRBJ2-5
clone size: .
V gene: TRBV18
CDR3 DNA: TGTGCCAGCTCACCAAGGACGGCTTTTGCTTCCCAAGAGACCCAGTACTTC
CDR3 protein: CASSPRTAFASQETQYF

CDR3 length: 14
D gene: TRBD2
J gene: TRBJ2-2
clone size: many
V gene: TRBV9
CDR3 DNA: TGTGCCAGCAGCGCTAGCGGACTTACCGGGGAGCTGTTTTTT
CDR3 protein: CASSASGLTGELFF

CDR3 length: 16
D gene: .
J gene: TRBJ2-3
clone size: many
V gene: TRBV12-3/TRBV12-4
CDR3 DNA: TGTGCCAGCAGCGGATTAACGAGACTTCCCACAGATACGCAGTATTTT
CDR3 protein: CASSGLTRLPTDTQYF

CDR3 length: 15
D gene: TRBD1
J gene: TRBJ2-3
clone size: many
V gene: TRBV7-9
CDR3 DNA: TGTGCCAGCAGCTTTCCGACAGGGGGCACAGATACGCAGTATTTT
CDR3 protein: CASSFPTGGTDTQYF

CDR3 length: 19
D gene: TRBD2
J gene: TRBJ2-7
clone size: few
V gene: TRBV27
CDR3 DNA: TGTGCCAGCAGCGTATTTTGGGAGGGTTTAATTTCAGGCCTCTACGAGCAGTACTTC
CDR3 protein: CASSVFWEGLISGLYEQYF

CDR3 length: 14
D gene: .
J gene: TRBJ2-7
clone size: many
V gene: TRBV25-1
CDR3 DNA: TGTGCCAGCAGTGAATTCCGCAACCCCTACGAGCAGTACTTC
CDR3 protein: CASSEFRNPYEQYF